This record concerns one T cell receptor beta chain sequence. What this receptor recognizes is not known. Qualities for individual bases were not recorded, and no much larger clone is one base off. This sample was taken from a study of blood T cell repertoires in COVID-19 (dated by TCRdb to 2018 to 2021). Study-level background: Samples from collaborators originated in the United States, Italy and Spain and spanned both the acute and convalescent phases of COVID-19. The material from the prospective study consisted of cDNA or gDNA derived from T cells, B-cell-depleted T cells, or PBMCs. The dataset comprised deeply sampled blood TCRbeta repertoires from subjects exposed to, actively infected with, or recovered from COVID-19. The repertoires were released in a freely available public database intended as a resource for research on the immune response to SARS-CoV-2. Samples were obtained from the ongoing ImmuneRACE study (first 160 participants) and from about 1,300 subjects provided by 6 global collaborators. Nearly every sample came with metadata listing a de-identified subject ID, COVID-19 status, age in years and sex. HLA class I and class II types, where available, came from metadata supplied by the sample provider rather than from assay-based typing.

The CDR3 starts with the cysteine, ends with the phenylalanine, and has 12 residues. Only the CDR3 part of the read is kept: 36 bases, read in frame from the first base. Trimming takes 2 bases from V and 7 bases from J, and the germline ends sit 9 bases apart. In the germline V gene (reference sequence), CDR1 corresponds to GTSNPN and CDR2 to SVGIG. What the research found in general, with its limitations: The amount of clinical and demographic metadata varied by source and participant and was provided uncurated.

Enrolling through a virtual design, the prospective study's participants ranged in age from about 18 to 100 years and lived across around 25 United States geographic areas. In the prospective study, participants were assigned to cohorts based on the clinical history participants reported in a screening survey and a study questionnaire. In the prospective study, whole blood, serum and a nasopharyngeal or oropharyngeal swab were collected from each participant by mobile phlebotomists. Participants in the prospective study had the option to provide additional blood draws and questionnaires over a roughly 2-month period. Before DNA extraction, blood samples from the prospective study were shipped at room temperature or frozen. TCRbeta CDR3 regions were amplified from genomic DNA by means of the immunoSEQ Assay, a bias-controlled multiplex PCR. On the authors' methods: Nucleated cell counts per sample were estimated from amplification of reference gene primers within the assay. Sequence reads were collapsed and filtered to measure the absolute abundance of every unique TCRbeta CDR3 rearrangement. For each sample, productive Simpson clonality was calculated as the square root of Simpson's diversity index across productive rearrangements. TCRdb took this table from immuneACCESS and kept in-frame rearrangements with V and J called. Such tables lack part of the clones; where checked against another copy, unresolved V genes explain under half of the gap, and the rest is unexplained. V and J calls plus clone size are reproduced from that table; the DNA served to infer D and trimming. The sample table shows around 250,000 clones, and approximately 90% are seen once. The ten largest account for 0.95% to 1.5% of the sample.

The origin of this receptor is a human donor in a cohort exposed to, infected with or recovered from COVID-19 (not recorded which). The donor label of this sample is uncertain. The sequencing sample was made of PBMCs or T cells enriched from blood (not recorded which). This chain joins TRBV30 to TRBJ2-1; a tentative D match to TRBD1 spans 5 bases. The nucleotides are TGTGCCTGGAGTCCTACAGGTAATGAGCAGTTCTTC. Its protein reads: CAWSPTGNEQFF.